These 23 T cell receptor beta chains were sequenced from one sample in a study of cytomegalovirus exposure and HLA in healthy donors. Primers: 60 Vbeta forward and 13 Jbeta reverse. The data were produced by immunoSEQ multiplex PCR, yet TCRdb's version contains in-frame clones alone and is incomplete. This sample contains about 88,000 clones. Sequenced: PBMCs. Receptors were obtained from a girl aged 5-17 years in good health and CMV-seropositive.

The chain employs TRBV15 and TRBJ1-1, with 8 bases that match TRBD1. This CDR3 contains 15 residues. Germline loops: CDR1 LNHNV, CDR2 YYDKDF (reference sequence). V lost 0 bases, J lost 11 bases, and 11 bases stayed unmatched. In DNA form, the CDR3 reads TGTGCCACCAGCAGAGAGGAGGAACAGGGGGGGATGGCTTTCTTT. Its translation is CATSREEEQGGMAFF.

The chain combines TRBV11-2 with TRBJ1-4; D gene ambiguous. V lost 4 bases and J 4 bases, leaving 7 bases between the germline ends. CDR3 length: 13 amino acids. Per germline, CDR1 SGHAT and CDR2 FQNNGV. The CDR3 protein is CASSSEINEKLFF. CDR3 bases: TGTGCCAGCAGCTCGGAGATTAATGAAAAACTGTTTTTT.

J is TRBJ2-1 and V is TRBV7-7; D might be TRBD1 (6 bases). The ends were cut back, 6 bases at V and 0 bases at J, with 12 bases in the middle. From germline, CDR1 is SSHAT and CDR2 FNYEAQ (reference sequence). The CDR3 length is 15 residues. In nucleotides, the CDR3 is TGTGCCAGCAGTTGGACAGAAAGCTCCTACAATGAGCAGTTCTTC. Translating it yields CASSWTESSYNEQFF.

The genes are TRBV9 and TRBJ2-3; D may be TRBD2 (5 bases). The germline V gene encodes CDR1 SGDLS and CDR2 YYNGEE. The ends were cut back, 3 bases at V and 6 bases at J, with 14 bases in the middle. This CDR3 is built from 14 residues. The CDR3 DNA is TGTGCCAGCAGCGGCCAGCGGCCTCCGGATACGCAGTATTTT. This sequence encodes CASSGQRPPDTQYF.

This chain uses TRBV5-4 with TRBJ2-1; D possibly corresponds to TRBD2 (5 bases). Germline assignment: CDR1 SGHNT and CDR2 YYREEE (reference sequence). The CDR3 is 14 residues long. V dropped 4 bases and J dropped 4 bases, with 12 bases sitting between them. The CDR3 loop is CASSRLTEYNEQFF. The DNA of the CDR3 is TGTGCCAGCAGCCGACTAACCGAGTACAATGAGCAGTTCTTC.

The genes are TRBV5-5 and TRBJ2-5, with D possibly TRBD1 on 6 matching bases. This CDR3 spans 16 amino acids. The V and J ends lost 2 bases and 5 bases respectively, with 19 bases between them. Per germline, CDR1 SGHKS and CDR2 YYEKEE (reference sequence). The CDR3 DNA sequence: TGTGCCAGCAGCTTCGCTGGGGGCGGTTGGGGGGAGACCCAGTACTTC. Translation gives CASSFAGGGWGETQYF. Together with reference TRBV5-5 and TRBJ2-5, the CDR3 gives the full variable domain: DAGVTQSPTHLIKTRGQQVTLRCSPISGHKSVSWYQQVLGQGPQFIFQYYEKEERGRGNFPDRFSARQFPNYSSELNVNALLLGDSALYLCASSFAGGGWGETQYFGPGTRLLVL.

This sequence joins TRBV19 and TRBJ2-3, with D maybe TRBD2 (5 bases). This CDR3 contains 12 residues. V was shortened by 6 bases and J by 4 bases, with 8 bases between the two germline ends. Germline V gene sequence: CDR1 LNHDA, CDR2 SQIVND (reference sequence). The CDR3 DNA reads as TGTGCCAGTAGCTCGGGGTCAGATACGCAGTATTTT. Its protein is CASSSGSDTQYF.

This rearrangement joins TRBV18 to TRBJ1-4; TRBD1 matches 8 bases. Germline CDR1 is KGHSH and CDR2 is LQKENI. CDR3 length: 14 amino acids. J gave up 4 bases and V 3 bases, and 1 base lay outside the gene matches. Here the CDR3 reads CASSPGQGNEKLFF. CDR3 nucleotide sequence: TGTGCCAGCTCACCCGGACAGGGTAATGAAAAACTGTTTTTT.

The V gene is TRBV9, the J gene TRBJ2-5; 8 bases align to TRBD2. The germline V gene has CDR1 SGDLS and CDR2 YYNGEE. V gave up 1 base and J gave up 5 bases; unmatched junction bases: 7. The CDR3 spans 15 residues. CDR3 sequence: CASSVIGGGLETQYF. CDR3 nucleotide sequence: TGTGCCAGCAGCGTAATCGGGGGGGGCCTCGAGACCCAGTACTTC.

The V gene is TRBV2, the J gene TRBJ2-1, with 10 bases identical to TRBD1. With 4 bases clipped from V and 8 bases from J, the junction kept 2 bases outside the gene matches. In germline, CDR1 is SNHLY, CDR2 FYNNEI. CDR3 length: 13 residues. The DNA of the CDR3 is TGTGCCAGCAGTGCCGGGACAGGGGATGAGCAGTTCTTC. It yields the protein CASSAGTGDEQFF.

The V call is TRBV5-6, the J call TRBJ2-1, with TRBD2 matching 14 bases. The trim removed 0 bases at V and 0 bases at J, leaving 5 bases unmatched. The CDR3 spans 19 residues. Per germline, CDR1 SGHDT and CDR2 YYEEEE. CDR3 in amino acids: CASSLDGTSGGSSYNEQFF. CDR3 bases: TGTGCCAGCAGCTTGGACGGGACTAGCGGGGGAAGCTCCTACAATGAGCAGTTCTTC.

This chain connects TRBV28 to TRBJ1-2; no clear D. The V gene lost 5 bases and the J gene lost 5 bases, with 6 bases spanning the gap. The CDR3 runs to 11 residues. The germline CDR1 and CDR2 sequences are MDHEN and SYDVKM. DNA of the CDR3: TGTGCCAGCAGTCAAGCGTATGGCTACACCTTC. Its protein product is CASSQAYGYTF.

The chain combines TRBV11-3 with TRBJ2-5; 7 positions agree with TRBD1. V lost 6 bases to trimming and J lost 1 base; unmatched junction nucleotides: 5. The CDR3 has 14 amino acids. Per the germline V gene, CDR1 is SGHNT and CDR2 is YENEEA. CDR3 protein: CASRERDSQETQYF. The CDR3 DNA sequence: TGTGCCAGCAGGGAAAGGGACAGCCAAGAGACCCAGTACTTC.

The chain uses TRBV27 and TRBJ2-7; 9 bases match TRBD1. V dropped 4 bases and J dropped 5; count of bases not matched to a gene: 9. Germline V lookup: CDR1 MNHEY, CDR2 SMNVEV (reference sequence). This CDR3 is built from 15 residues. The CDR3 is CASSSLQGASNEQYV. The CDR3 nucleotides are TGTGCCAGCAGTTCCTTACAGGGGGCGTCCAACGAGCAGTACGTC.

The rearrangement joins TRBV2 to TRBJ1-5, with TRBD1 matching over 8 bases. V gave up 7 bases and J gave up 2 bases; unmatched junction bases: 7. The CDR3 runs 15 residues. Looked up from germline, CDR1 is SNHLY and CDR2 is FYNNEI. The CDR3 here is CASMFTGQGNQPQHF. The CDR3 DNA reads TGTGCCAGCATGTTTACGGGACAGGGCAATCAGCCCCAGCATTTT.

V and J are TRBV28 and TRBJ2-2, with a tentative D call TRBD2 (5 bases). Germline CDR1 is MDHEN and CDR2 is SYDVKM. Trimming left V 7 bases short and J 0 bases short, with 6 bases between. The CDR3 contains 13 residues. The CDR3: CASKLANTGELFF. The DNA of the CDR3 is TGTGCCAGCAAACTAGCGAACACCGGGGAGCTGTTTTTT.

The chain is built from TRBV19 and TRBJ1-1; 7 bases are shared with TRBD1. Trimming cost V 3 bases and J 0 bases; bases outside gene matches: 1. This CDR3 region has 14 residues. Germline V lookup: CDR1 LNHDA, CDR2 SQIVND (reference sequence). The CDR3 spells CASSMTGLNTEAFF. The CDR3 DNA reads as TGTGCCAGTAGTATGACAGGGCTGAACACTGAAGCTTTCTTT. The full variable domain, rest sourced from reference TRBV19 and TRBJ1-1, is DGGITQSPKYLFRKEGQNVTLSCEQNLNHDAMYWYRQDPGQGLRLIYYSQIVNDFQKGDIAEGYSVSREKKESFPLTVTSAQKNPTAFYLCASSMTGLNTEAFFGQGTRLTVV.

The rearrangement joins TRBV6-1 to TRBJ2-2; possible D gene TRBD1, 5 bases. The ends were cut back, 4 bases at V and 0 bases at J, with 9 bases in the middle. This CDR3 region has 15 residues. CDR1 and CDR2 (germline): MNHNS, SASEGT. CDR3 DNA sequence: TGTGCCAGCAGTGTTCCCAGGGCGAACACCGGGGAGCTGTTTTTT. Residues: CASSVPRANTGELFF.

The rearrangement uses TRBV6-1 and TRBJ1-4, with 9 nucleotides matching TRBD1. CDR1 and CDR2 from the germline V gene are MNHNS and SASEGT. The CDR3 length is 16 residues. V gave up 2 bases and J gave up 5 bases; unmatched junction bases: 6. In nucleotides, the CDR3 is TGTGCCAGCAGTGAATCTCCGGGACAGGGAAATGAAAAACTGTTTTTT. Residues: CASSESPGQGNEKLFF.

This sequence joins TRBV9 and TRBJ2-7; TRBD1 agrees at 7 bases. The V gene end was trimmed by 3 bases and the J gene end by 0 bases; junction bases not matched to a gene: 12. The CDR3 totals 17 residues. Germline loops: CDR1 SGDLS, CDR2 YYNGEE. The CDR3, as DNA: TGTGCCAGCAGCGCACTACAGGGGTTTCCCCCCTCCTACGAGCAGTACGTC. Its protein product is CASSALQGFPPSYEQYV.

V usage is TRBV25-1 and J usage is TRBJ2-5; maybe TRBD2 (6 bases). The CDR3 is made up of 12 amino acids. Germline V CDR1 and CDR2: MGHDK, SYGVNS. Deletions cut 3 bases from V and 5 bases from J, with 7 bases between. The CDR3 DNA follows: TGTGCCAGCAGTGATGGGAGGGAGACCCAGTACTTC. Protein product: CASSDGRETQYF.

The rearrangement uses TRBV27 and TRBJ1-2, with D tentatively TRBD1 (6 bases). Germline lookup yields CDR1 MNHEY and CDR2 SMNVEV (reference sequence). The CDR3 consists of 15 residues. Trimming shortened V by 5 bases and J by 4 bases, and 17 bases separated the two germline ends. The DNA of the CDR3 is TGTGCCAGCAGTCTCTCCTCCGGGGGGCCCTATGGCTACACCTTC. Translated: CASSLSSGGPYGYTF.

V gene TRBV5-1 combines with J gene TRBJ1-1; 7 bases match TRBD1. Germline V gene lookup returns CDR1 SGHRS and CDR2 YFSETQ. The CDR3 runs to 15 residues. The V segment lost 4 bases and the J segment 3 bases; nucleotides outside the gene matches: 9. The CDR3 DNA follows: TGCGCCAGCAGCGGCCTACAGGGGCGGGACACTGAAGCTTTCTTT. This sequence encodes CASSGLQGRDTEAFF.